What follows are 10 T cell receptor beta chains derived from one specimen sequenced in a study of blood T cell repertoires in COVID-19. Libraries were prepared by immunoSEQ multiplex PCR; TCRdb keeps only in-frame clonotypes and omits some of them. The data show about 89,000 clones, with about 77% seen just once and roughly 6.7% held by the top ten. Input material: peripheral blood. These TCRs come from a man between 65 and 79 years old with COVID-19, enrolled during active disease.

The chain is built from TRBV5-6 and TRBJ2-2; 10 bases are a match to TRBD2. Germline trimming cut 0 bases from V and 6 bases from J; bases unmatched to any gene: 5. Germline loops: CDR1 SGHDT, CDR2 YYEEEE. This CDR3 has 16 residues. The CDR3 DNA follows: TGTGCCAGCAGCTTGGACCTAGCGGGAGTTTCCGGGGAGCTGTTTTTT. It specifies CASSLDLAGVSGELFF.

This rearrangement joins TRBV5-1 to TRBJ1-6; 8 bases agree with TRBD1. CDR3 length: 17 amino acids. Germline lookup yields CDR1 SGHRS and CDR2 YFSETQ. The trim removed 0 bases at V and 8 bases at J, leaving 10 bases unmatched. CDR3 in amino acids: CASSLDALQGVHSPLHF. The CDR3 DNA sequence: TGCGCCAGCAGCTTGGACGCCCTACAGGGGGTTCATTCACCCCTCCACTTT.

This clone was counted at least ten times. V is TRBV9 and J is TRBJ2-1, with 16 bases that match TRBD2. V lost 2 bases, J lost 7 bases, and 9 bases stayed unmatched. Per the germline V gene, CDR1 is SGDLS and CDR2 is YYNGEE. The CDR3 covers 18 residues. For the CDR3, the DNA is TGTGCCAGCAGCGTGGGGACTAGCGGGAGGGAGCATGGAAATGAGCAGTTCTTC. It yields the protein CASSVGTSGREHGNEQFF.

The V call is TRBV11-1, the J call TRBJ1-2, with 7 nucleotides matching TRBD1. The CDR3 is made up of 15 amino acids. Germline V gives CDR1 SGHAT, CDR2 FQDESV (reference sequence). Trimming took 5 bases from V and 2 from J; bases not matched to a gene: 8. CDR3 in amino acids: CASSPRTGANYGYTF. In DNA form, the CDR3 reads TGTGCCAGCAGCCCCCGGACAGGAGCAAACTATGGCTACACCTTC. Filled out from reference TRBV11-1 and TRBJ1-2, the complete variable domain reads EAEVAQSPRYKITEKSQAVAFWCDPISGHATLYWYRQILGQGPELLVQFQDESVVDDSQLPKDRFSAERLKGVDSTLKIQPAELGDSAMYLCASSPRTGANYGYTFGSGTRLTVV.

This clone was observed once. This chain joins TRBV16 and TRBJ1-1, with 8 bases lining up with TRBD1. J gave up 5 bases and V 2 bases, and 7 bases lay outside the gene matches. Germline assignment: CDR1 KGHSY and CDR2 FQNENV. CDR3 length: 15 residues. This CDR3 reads CASSQAMDRVTEAFF. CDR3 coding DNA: TGTGCCAGCAGCCAAGCAATGGACAGGGTAACTGAAGCTTTCTTT.

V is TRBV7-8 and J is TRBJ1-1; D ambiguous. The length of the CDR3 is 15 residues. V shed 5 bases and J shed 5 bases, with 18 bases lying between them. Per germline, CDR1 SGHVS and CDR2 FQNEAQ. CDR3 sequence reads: CASSPWVGGKTEAFF. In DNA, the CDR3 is TGTGCCAGCAGCCCCTGGGTAGGCGGTAAGACTGAAGCTTTCTTT.

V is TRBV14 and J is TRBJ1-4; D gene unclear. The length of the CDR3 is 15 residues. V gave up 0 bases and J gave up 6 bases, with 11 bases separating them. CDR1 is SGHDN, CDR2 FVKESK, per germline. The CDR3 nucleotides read TGTGCCAGCAGCCAAGATCCGGGTCGGGATGAAAAACTGTTTTTT. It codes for CASSQDPGRDEKLFF.

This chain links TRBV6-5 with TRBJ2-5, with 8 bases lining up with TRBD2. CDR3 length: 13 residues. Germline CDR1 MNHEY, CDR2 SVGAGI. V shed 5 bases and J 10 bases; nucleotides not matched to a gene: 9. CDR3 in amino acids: CASSRGLVSFQYF. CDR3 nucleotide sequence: TGTGCCAGCAGTCGGGGACTAGTGAGTTTCCAGTACTTC.

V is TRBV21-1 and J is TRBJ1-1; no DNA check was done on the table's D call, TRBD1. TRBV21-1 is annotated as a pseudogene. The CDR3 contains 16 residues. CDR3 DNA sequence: TGTGCCAGCAGCAAAGGTGACAGTGCCAAGGGGACTGAAGCTTTCTTT. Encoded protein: CASSKGDSAKGTEAFF.

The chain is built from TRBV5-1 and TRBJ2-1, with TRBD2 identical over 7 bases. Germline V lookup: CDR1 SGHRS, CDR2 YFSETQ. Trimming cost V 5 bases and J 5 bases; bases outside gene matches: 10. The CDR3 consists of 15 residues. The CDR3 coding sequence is TGCGCCAGCAGATTCCGGGACTATCCGAACAATGAGCAGTTCTTC. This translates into CASRFRDYPNNEQFF.